This T cell receptor beta chain was found in a study of blood T cell repertoires in COVID-19 (TCRdb year 2020). Describing the broader study: Collaborator samples came from the United States, Italy and Spain and covered acute and convalescent phases of COVID-19. The prospective study material was composed of cDNA or gDNA derived from T cells, B-cell-depleted T cells, or PBMCs. Subjects who had been exposed to COVID-19, were actively infected with it, or had recovered from it provided the deeply sampled blood TCRbeta repertoires that made up the dataset. The repertoires were released in a freely available public database meant as a resource for research on the immune response to SARS-CoV-2. Samples were obtained from the ongoing ImmuneRACE study (first 160 participants) and from 1,200 or so subjects provided by 6 global collaborators. A de-identified subject ID, COVID-19 status, age in years and sex were almost always included in the sample metadata. Where available, HLA class I and class II types were obtained from metadata supplied by the sample provider rather than from assay-based typing.

In the prospective study, participants were about 18 to 100 years old, resided in under 30 geographic areas of the United States, and were enrolled through a virtual design. In the prospective study, participants were assigned to cohorts based on the clinical history participants reported in a screening survey and a study questionnaire. Recovered participants in ImmuneRACE Cohort 3 were defined by two consecutive negative NP/OP PCR tests, clearance by a healthcare professional, or resolution of symptoms. Mobile phlebotomists in the prospective study collected whole blood, serum and a nasopharyngeal or oropharyngeal swab from every participant. Prospective study participants could optionally give additional blood draws and questionnaires over a roughly 2-month period. Prospective study blood samples were shipped either frozen or at room temperature before DNA extraction. TCRbeta CDR3 regions were amplified from genomic DNA using the immunoSEQ Assay, a bias-controlled multiplex PCR. Per the original workflow: Within the assay, amplification of reference gene primers was used to estimate how many nucleated cells each sample contained. Sequence reads were collapsed and filtered to measure the absolute abundance of every unique TCRbeta CDR3 rearrangement. For each sample, productive Simpson clonality was calculated by taking the square root of Simpson's diversity index across productive rearrangements. The table was pulled from immuneACCESS by TCRdb, which kept in-frame rearrangements only. Such tables lose some clones; where checked, under half of the loss comes from unresolved V genes, and the rest has no known cause. The V and J calls and clone size were taken over from that table, and D and trimming were inferred from the DNA. The sample table shows around 280,000 clones, and around nine tenths are seen once. Approximately 6% of the sample goes to the ten largest clones.

A remark on this clone: This clone's antigen is unknown. Base qualities are not provided; no much larger clone lies one nucleotide away.

The germline V gene specifies SQVTM as CDR1 and ANQGSEA as CDR2. From cysteine to phenylalanine, the CDR3 is 15 amino acids long. The retained sequence is limited to the CDR3, 45 bases, with the frame set at the first base. V loses 6 bases at its end and J loses 3 bases; junction bases beyond the gene matches: 11. Overall results and qualifications from the work: Clinical and demographic metadata were provided uncurated, with the amount varying by source and participant.

The TCR originated in a woman aged 35 to 49 who had recovered from COVID-19. The sequencing input was PBMCs or T cells enriched from blood (not recorded which). Here the chain combines TRBV29-1 and TRBJ1-2, with TRBD1 identical over 9 junction bases. For the CDR3, the sequence is CSVRWTGDLHYGYTF. The nucleotide sequence is TGCAGCGTCCGCTGGACAGGGGACCTCCACTATGGCTACACCTTC.